This TCR beta chain was recorded in a study of shared clonotypes between healthy human individuals. For the study at large: The plates for each donor numbered three CD4 naive, three CD4 memory, two CD8 naive and one CD8 memory.

Germline CDR1 is SGHNT and CDR2 is YENEEA. CDR3 length: 16 amino acids. The V and J ends lost 4 bases and 2 bases, in that order; junction bases with no gene match: 9. To note about this clone: Its antigen remains unidentified.

The study's findings and limits: The authors sampled blood alone, and tissue repertoires likely differ. Sequencing depth was predicted to influence how clonotypes are shared among donors.

The naive CD8 subset, CD45RO-negative cells positively selected for CCR7, excluded terminally differentiated effector memory CD45RA+ cells. Some clones are missing from TCRdb's copy, which holds only in-frame ones; the method was immunoSEQ multiplex PCR. The table includes about 2,100,000 clones, more than 85% detected once. The genes are TRBV11-3 and TRBJ2-3; 7 bases agree with TRBD1. This sequence originates from a young man in good health. Some clones in this sample may be carry-over from other donors' samples. The sample consisted of naive CD8+ T cells from PBMCs. For the CDR3, the DNA is TGTGCCAGCAGCTACGCCGGGACAGAGTACACAGATACGCAGTATTTT. Translated: CASSYAGTEYTDTQYF.